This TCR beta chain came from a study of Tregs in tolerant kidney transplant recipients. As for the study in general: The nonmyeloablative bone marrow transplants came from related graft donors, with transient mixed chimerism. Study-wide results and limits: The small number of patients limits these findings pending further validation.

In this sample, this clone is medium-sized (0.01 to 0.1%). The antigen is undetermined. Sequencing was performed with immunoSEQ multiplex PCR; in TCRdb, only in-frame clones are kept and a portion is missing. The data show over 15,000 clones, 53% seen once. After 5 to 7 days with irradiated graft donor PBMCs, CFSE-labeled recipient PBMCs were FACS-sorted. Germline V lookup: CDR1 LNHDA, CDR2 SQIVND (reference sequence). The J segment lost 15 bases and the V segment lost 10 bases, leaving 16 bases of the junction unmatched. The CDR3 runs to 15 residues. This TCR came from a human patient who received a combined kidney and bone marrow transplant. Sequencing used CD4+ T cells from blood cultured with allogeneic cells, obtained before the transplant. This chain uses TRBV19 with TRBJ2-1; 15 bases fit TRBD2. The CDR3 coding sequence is TGTGCCACCCACAATACCGGGACTAGCGGGAGGAGTCTGTTCTTC. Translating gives CATHNTGTSGRSLFF.